This T cell receptor (beta chain) was observed in a study of identical twins. Template switching added a universal primer site; cDNA carried unique molecular identifiers. TCRdb called the 5' RACE reads again in MiXCR, with one record for every CDR3 protein. Of just over 450,000 distinct CDR3 sequences listed, approximately 15% are singletons. Deletions cut 3 bases from V and 3 bases from J, with 8 bases between. The CDR3 totals 13 residues. Germline V lookup: CDR1 SGHRS, CDR2 YFSETQ. This clonotype was seen a single time. The antigen is not known. The study's findings and limits: The study reached conclusions through statistical analysis that was cross-sectional, not following the same donors.

These sequences were also reported in another study, on yellow fever vaccine responses in identical twins.

This chain uses TRBV5-1 with TRBJ2-3; tentative D call: TRBD1 (5 bases). This clonotype originated in a woman aged 18-30 years in good health. Sequencing input: CD4+ T cells sorted from blood. The CDR3 loop reads CASSWTLTDTQYF. The CDR3, as DNA: TGCGCCAGCAGCTGGACACTAACAGATACGCAGTATTTT.